The clone carrying this TCR beta chain was detected only once. Trimming removed 8 bases from V and 0 bases from J, with 5 bases in between. CDR3 length: 12 residues. Germline-derived CDR1 and CDR2 are MDHEN and SYDVKM. Assay used: immunoSEQ multiplex PCR; TCRdb lists only in-frame clones, some missing. The table lists tens of thousands of clones, about 94% of them singletons. The sample belongs to a study of human versus mouse CDR3 diversity and MHC coevolution. Overall study context: Each sample yielded roughly 5.5 x 10^6 to 1.8 x 10^7 valid reads.

This clonotype was sampled from a person aged 55 to 70 in good health. Sequencing used naive CD4+ T cells from blood. Noted subset: CD45RO-negative CD62L-positive naive CD4 T cells. The rearrangement uses TRBV28 and TRBJ1-5; D is ambiguous. CDR3: CASLDSNQPQHF. The CDR3 DNA reads TGTGCCAGCTTAGATAGCAATCAGCCCCAGCATTTT. The entire variable domain, with the rest obtained from reference TRBV28 and TRBJ1-5, is as follows: DVKVTQSSRYLVKRTGEKVFLECVQDMDHENMFWYRQDPGLGLRLIYFSYDVKMKEKGDIPEGYSVSREKKERFSLILESASTNQTSMYLCASLDSNQPQHFGDGTRLSIL.